Following are 26 T cell receptor beta chains from one sample sequenced in a study of sequential checkpoint blockade in melanoma. This table comes from immunoSEQ multiplex PCR, and its TCRdb copy is limited to in-frame clones, with some not included. The sample contains about 12,000 clones, about 25% of which appear only once. The treatment here: randomized to nivolumab then ipilimumab (arm A) or the reverse (arm B). Sequencing was performed on tumor tissue (inferred from file names), taken from a patient given nivolumab and ipilimumab in sequence. These TCRs come from a human donor with melanoma.

This clone has more than one count but fewer than ten. The chain couples TRBV14 to TRBJ2-4; maybe TRBD1 (6 bases). Trimming left V 4 bases short and J 9 bases short, with 13 bases between. CDR3 length: 13 amino acids. Germline V gene lookup returns CDR1 SGHDN and CDR2 FVKESK. CDR3 DNA sequence: TGTGCCAGCAGCCGAAAGGACAGTTCCATTCAGTACTTC. Translating gives CASSRKDSSIQYF.

This chain links TRBV5-1 with TRBJ1-4, with no clear D. This CDR3 is built from 14 residues. Germline V gene sequence: CDR1 SGHRS, CDR2 YFSETQ. The germline V and J ends were trimmed by 3 bases and 4 bases, with 10 bases remaining between them. For the CDR3, the DNA is TGCGCCAGCAGCTCGGAATGGAGTAATGAAAAACTGTTTTTT. Its translation is CASSSEWSNEKLFF. Supplemented by reference TRBV5-1 and TRBJ1-4, the full variable domain reads KAGVTQTPRYLIKTRGQQVTLSCSPISGHRSVSWYQQTPGQGLQFLFEYFSETQRNKGNFPGRFSGRQFSNSRSEMNVSTLELGDSALYLCASSSEWSNEKLFFGSGTQLSVL.

This clone has just one count. This chain links TRBV23-1 with TRBJ2-2; D gene uncertain. TRBV23-1 is an ORF, and what it does is uncertain. The CDR3 spans 13 residues. V was trimmed by 4 bases and J by 8 bases, leaving 11 bases between them. CDR3 region: CASSRASPGELFF. CDR3 coding DNA: TGCGCCAGCAGTCGGGCCTCGCCAGGGGAGCTGTTTTTT.

The chain couples TRBV19 to TRBJ2-1, with a tentative D call TRBD1 (6 bases). The CDR3 sequence is 15 residues long. V shed 2 bases and J shed 3 bases, with 11 bases lying between them. CDR1 LNHDA and CDR2 SQIVND come from the germline V gene (reference sequence). Here the CDR3 reads CASSIYGGRYNEQFF. CDR3 coding DNA: TGTGCCAGTAGTATATATGGGGGCCGCTACAATGAGCAGTTCTTC.

This clone was recorded at least ten times. The chain couples TRBV6-8 to TRBJ2-3, with 9 bases matching TRBD2. CDR3 length: 16 amino acids. Germline V CDR1 and CDR2: MNHGY, SAAAGT. The ends lost 4 bases at V and 5 bases at J; junction bases unmatched: 10. CDR3 in amino acids: CASSFGASGAGDTQYF. The CDR3 DNA reads TGTGCCAGCAGTTTCGGGGCTAGCGGGGCTGGAGATACGCAGTATTTT.

The V call is TRBV9, the J call TRBJ2-7, with D perhaps given as TRBD1 or TRBD2 (5 bases each). Germline CDR1 and CDR2: SGDLS and YYNGEE. V dropped 4 bases and J dropped 4 bases, with 27 bases sitting between them. This CDR3 contains 18 residues. CDR3 bases: TGTGCCAGCAGCCCCATGGGCCGAGAGGGGTTCCTTTCATACGAGCAGTACTTC. Its translation is CASSPMGREGFLSYEQYF.

A word on this clone: Distinct nucleotide sequences in the sample also encode this CDR3. The rearrangement links TRBV28 to TRBJ1-2, with D unresolved. This CDR3 spans 13 amino acids. CDR1 is MDHEN and CDR2 is SYDVKM in the germline V gene. Trimming removed 8 bases from V and 3 bases from J, with 13 bases in between. CDR3 nucleotide sequence: TGTGCCAGCCGTGACACCGGTGACTATGGCTACACCTTC. Protein sequence: CASRDTGDYGYTF.

The chain joins TRBV5-1 to TRBJ2-3; D call uncertain. V lost 2 bases to trimming and J lost 2 bases, with 9 bases between them. Germline CDR1 SGHRS, CDR2 YFSETQ. The CDR3 length is 14 residues. The CDR3 nucleotides read TGCGCCAGCAGCTTATCGTACCTCACAGATACGCAGTATTTT. Amino acids: CASSLSYLTDTQYF.

The table lists this clone with a few counts. The genes are TRBV2 and TRBJ1-3; D call uncertain. The germline V and J ends were trimmed by 7 bases and 4 bases, with 14 bases remaining between them. This CDR3 is built from 14 residues. Looked up from germline, CDR1 is SNHLY and CDR2 is FYNNEI. CDR3 protein: CASTEAVGGNTIYF. In nucleotides, the CDR3 is TGTGCCAGCACCGAGGCTGTCGGCGGAAACACCATATATTTT. Variable domain in full (rest from reference TRBV2 and TRBJ1-3): EPEVTQTPSHQVTQMGQEVILRCVPISNHLYFYWYRQILGQKVEFLVSFYNNEISEKSEIFDDQFSVERPDGSNFTLKIRSTKLEDSAMYFCASTEAVGGNTIYFGEGSWLTVV.

The chain has TRBV7-4 and TRBJ1-2; D gene unclear. The CDR3 spans 16 residues. Deletions cut 5 bases from V and 0 bases from J, with 16 bases between. CDR1 SGHVT and CDR2 SQSDAQ come from the germline V gene. CDR3 sequence reads: CASSVDPQLPNYGYTF. Written as DNA, the CDR3 is TGTGCCAGCAGCGTAGACCCACAGCTCCCTAACTATGGCTACACCTTC.

This clone was seen more than once but under ten times. This rearrangement joins TRBV1 to TRBJ1-5. TRBV1 is noted as a pseudogene. The CDR3 length is 17 residues. The CDR3 bases are TGCGCCAGCAGCACAAAATGGGGAGGATTCCCAAATCAGCCCCAGCATTTT. Its protein is CASSTKWGGFPNQPQHF.

In its sample, this clone was seen a few times. The sample contains more than one DNA sequence encoding this CDR3. The genes are TRBV28 and TRBJ2-3, with 8 bases fitting TRBD2. Trimming cost V 2 bases and J 0 bases; bases outside gene matches: 1. CDR1 is MDHEN, CDR2 SYDVKM, per germline. This CDR3 has 15 residues. The CDR3, as DNA: TGTGCCAGCAGTTTAGGCGGGGGGAGCACAGATACGCAGTATTTT. It is translated as CASSLGGGSTDTQYF.

This clone was observed at least ten times. The V gene is TRBV6-7, the J gene TRBJ1-2, with TRBD1 matching 10 bases. TRBV6-7 is given ORF status, its function remaining uncertain. V lost 2 bases and J lost 6; bases outside the gene matches: 6. CDR3 length: 15 residues. The CDR3 DNA reads TGTGCCAGCAGTTACACCGGGACAGGGGATAATGGCTACACCTTC. Residues: CASSYTGTGDNGYTF.

This clone appeared many times. The chain joins TRBV9 to TRBJ1-6; no clear D. This CDR3 contains 16 residues. The germline V and J ends were trimmed by 0 bases and 0 bases, with 7 bases remaining between them. The germline CDR1 and CDR2 sequences are SGDLS and YYNGEE. The CDR3 spells CASSVDWSSYNSPLHF. CDR3 DNA: TGTGCCAGCAGCGTAGATTGGAGCTCCTATAATTCACCCCTCCACTTT.

There are a few counts of this clone. The chain recombines TRBV28 with TRBJ2-7; D possibly corresponds to TRBD1 (5 bases). Trimming stripped 4 bases from V and 5 bases from J, with 12 bases between. Germline loops: CDR1 MDHEN, CDR2 SYDVKM. CDR3 length: 13 residues. The CDR3, as DNA: TGTGCCAGCAGTTCGGCAGGGATTCACGAGCAGTACGTC. Translation gives CASSSAGIHEQYV.

This clone has a single count. V gene TRBV5-1 combines with J gene TRBJ2-1; 9 bases are shared with TRBD2. The germline V gene has CDR1 SGHRS and CDR2 YFSETQ. The CDR3 is made up of 15 amino acids. V gave up 2 bases and J gave up 8 bases; unmatched junction bases: 8. CDR3 nucleotide sequence: TGCGCCAGCAGCTTAACGGCGGGGGGGCTGGATGAGCAGTTCTTC. Residues: CASSLTAGGLDEQFF.

This clone was counted many times. This rearrangement joins TRBV7-6 to TRBJ2-5, with TRBD2 matching over 14 bases. J was trimmed by 4 bases and V by 5 bases; bases with no gene match: 12. The germline CDR1 and CDR2 sequences are SGHVS and FNYEAQ. The CDR3 has 18 residues. CDR3 coding DNA: TGTGCCAGCAGCCATCTGACTAGCGGGGGGGCCGGTCCAGAGACCCAGTACTTC. The encoded protein is CASSHLTSGGAGPETQYF.

This clone was detected only a few times. The chain couples TRBV6-8 to TRBJ2-3; 13 bases are shared with TRBD2. The germline CDR1 and CDR2 sequences are MNHGY and SAAAGT. The V segment lost 6 bases and the J segment 1 base; nucleotides outside the gene matches: 7. The CDR3 sequence is 17 residues long. CDR3 sequence: CASSRTSGGRGTDTQYF. For the CDR3, the DNA is TGTGCCAGCAGCCGGACTAGCGGGGGAAGGGGCACAGATACGCAGTATTTT.

This clone was picked up a small number of times. V is TRBV9 and J is TRBJ1-4; D is ambiguous. Trimming shortened V by 3 bases and J by 10 bases, and 10 bases separated the two germline ends. This CDR3 region has 12 residues. Germline V gene data show CDR1 as SGDLS and CDR2 as YYNGEE. This chain's CDR3 is CASSGDGVKLFF. The CDR3 DNA reads as TGTGCCAGCAGCGGCGATGGGGTAAAACTGTTTTTT.

The rearrangement joins TRBV18 to TRBJ1-6, with 9 nucleotides matching TRBD1. Germline CDR1 and CDR2: KGHSH and LQKENI. Trimming took 2 bases from V and 7 from J; bases not matched to a gene: 15. The CDR3 is 19 amino acids. The CDR3 bases are TGTGCCAGCTCACCAGTAGGACAGGGGTGGTGGAGGCTAAATTCACCCCTCCACTTT. Protein: CASSPVGQGWWRLNSPLHF.

In DNA form, the CDR3 reads TGTGCCAGCAGCCAAGTGGGTCAGCGGGGGGAAAAACTGTTTTTT. It encodes CASSQVGQRGEKLFF. The gene calls are TRBV11-3 and TRBJ1-4; D is perhaps TRBD1 (5 bases). This CDR3 has 15 residues. The germline gives CDR1 SGHNT, CDR2 YENEEA. V gave up 5 bases and J gave up 8 bases, with 18 bases separating them.

The rearrangement uses TRBV6-8 and TRBJ2-7, with no clear D. Germline CDR1 reads MNHGY; CDR2 reads SAAAGT. The V end lost 6 bases, the J end lost 4 bases, and 16 bases lay between the germline ends. This CDR3 is built from 14 residues. The CDR3 loop reads CASSPVDRIYEQYV. The CDR3 DNA reads as TGTGCCAGCAGCCCTGTTGACCGCATTTACGAGCAGTACGTC.

The V gene is TRBV5-1, the J gene TRBJ1-3; D is possibly TRBD1 (6 bases). The V and J ends lost 3 bases and 2 bases respectively, with 15 bases between them. The germline V gene has CDR1 SGHRS and CDR2 YFSETQ. The CDR3 runs 16 residues. The CDR3 reads CASSSLGGRTGNTIYF. CDR3 DNA sequence: TGCGCCAGCAGCTCCTTGGGGGGGCGAACTGGAAACACCATATATTTT.

This clone was detected once. This CDR3 is CASSRGGEPYEQYF. The CDR3 DNA reads TGTGCCAGTAGTCGGGGGGGGGAACCCTACGAGCAGTACTTC. The chain combines TRBV19 with TRBJ2-7; 8 nucleotides align to TRBD2. The CDR3 is 14 residues long. CDR1 is LNHDA and CDR2 is SQIVND in the germline V gene (reference sequence). V shed 5 bases and J 2 bases; nucleotides not matched to a gene: 5.

This clone was detected only a few times. The V call is TRBV6-8, the J call TRBJ1-1; tentative D call: TRBD1 (5 bases). The CDR3 runs 14 residues. Per the germline V gene, CDR1 is MNHGY and CDR2 is SAAAGT. The V and J ends lost 3 bases and 5 bases respectively, with 13 bases between them. The CDR3 protein is CASSYGWEGTEAFF. The DNA for the CDR3 is TGTGCCAGCAGTTATGGGTGGGAGGGGACTGAAGCTTTCTTT.

By share of the sample, this clone is medium-sized. This rearrangement joins TRBV28 to TRBJ1-2; 11 bases line up with TRBD1. Germline lookup yields CDR1 MDHEN and CDR2 SYDVKM. CDR3 length: 16 amino acids. The trim removed 3 bases at V and 8 bases at J, leaving 11 bases unmatched. The CDR3 sequence: CASSFYSGQGDWGYTF. The CDR3 DNA is TGTGCCAGCAGTTTCTATTCGGGACAGGGGGACTGGGGCTACACCTTC.